What follows are 20 T cell receptor beta chains derived from one specimen sequenced in a study of blood T cell repertoires in COVID-19. TCRdb keeps only in-frame clones here, not all; method: immunoSEQ multiplex PCR. The data show about 56,000 clones, approximately 88% seen once. The sample comprised peripheral blood. The source is a man in his fifties or sixties with COVID-19, enrolled during active disease.

J is TRBJ2-2 and V is TRBV11-2; D is possibly TRBD2 (6 bases). The germline V and J ends were trimmed by 5 bases and 7 bases, with 11 bases remaining between them. CDR1 SGHAT and CDR2 FQNNGV come from the germline V gene. CDR3 length: 13 amino acids. CDR3: CASSPLTSGELFF. The CDR3 DNA is TGTGCCAGCAGCCCCCTGACTAGCGGGGAGCTGTTTTTT.

The CDR3 nucleotides are TGTGCCAGCAGTACAGGGTGGAATCAGCCCCAGCATTTT. Translation: CASSTGWNQPQHF. The chain joins TRBV12-3 or TRBV12-4 to TRBJ1-5; D is perhaps TRBD1 (6 bases). The length of the CDR3 is 13 residues. The ends were cut back, 5 bases at V and 4 bases at J, with 9 bases in the middle.

The rearrangement links TRBV24-1 to TRBJ1-2; D remains ambiguous. The germline V gene has CDR1 KGHDR and CDR2 SFDVKD. V shed 9 bases and J shed 4 bases, with 14 bases lying between them. The CDR3 consists of 13 residues. The DNA of the CDR3 is TGTGCCACCTGGGATGGACTACTCTATGGCTACACCTTC. Translating it yields CATWDGLLYGYTF.

The chain recombines TRBV6-5 with TRBJ1-6; D remains ambiguous. The CDR3 totals 12 residues. V was clipped by 2 bases and J by 7 bases, with 3 bases between them. CDR1 and CDR2 (germline): MNHEY, SVGAGI. Here the CDR3 reads CASSYTNSPLHF. In nucleotides, the CDR3 is TGTGCCAGCAGTTACACAAATTCACCCCTCCACTTT.

This chain uses TRBV18 with TRBJ2-7; 8 nucleotides line up with TRBD2. This CDR3 contains 17 residues. CDR1 is KGHSH, CDR2 LQKENI, per germline. The trim removed 6 bases at V and 5 bases at J, leaving 18 bases unmatched. This CDR3 reads CASSPGQRAGAVNEQYF. DNA of the CDR3: TGTGCCAGCTCCCCGGGGCAAAGAGCGGGAGCGGTAAACGAGCAGTACTTC.

The chain links TRBV25-1 to TRBJ2-7; 11 bases are shared with TRBD1. V lost 1 base to trimming and J lost 4 bases; unmatched junction nucleotides: 6. The CDR3 is 16 residues long. Per germline, CDR1 MGHDK and CDR2 SYGVNS. Written as DNA, the CDR3 is TGTGCCAGCAGTGAATTCGGACAGGGGGCGCGATACGAGCAGTACTTC. It encodes CASSEFGQGARYEQYF.

The chain recombines TRBV29-1 with TRBJ2-3; 8 nucleotides line up with TRBD2. The CDR3 totals 15 residues. The germline CDR1 and CDR2 sequences are SQVTM and ANQGSEA. Losses at the gene ends were 7 bases for V and 4 bases for J; bases not matched to a gene: 13. CDR3 coding DNA: TGCAGCGCTGAGAGTTTAGGCGGGGGGTCAGATACGCAGTATTTT. This sequence encodes CSAESLGGGSDTQYF.

The V and J genes are TRBV19 and TRBJ1-3, with 8 nucleotides matching TRBD1. The germline V gene has CDR1 LNHDA and CDR2 SQIVND (reference sequence). After removal of 5 bases from V and 2 bases from J, the junction contained 11 bases not matched to a gene. This CDR3 has 17 amino acids. The chain's CDR3 is CASSPDTGGLTGNTIYF. The CDR3 nucleotides read TGTGCCAGTAGTCCTGACACAGGGGGACTTACTGGAAACACCATATATTTT. Looking up the rest from reference TRBV19 and TRBJ1-3 gives the full variable domain: DGGITQSPKYLFRKEGQNVTLSCEQNLNHDAMYWYRQDPGQGLRLIYYSQIVNDFQKGDIAEGYSVSREKKESFPLTVTSAQKNPTAFYLCASSPDTGGLTGNTIYFGEGSWLTVV.

This sequence joins TRBV9 and TRBJ1-1, with a possible D match to TRBD1 (5 bases). V was shortened by 0 bases and J by 1 base, with 7 bases between the two germline ends. Per germline, CDR1 SGDLS and CDR2 YYNGEE. CDR3 length: 14 amino acids. CDR3 residues: CASSVDRKNTEAFF. CDR3 nucleotides: TGTGCCAGCAGCGTAGACAGGAAGAACACTGAAGCTTTCTTT.

V is TRBV7-3 and J is TRBJ2-7; 10 bases map to TRBD2. This CDR3 is 15 amino acids long. Germline V lookup: CDR1 SGHTA, CDR2 FQGTGA. Trimming cost V 3 bases and J 2 bases; bases outside gene matches: 4. In DNA form, the CDR3 reads TGTGCCAGCAGCTTGGGGAGCGGGAGGGCCTACGAGCAGTACTTC. This encodes CASSLGSGRAYEQYF.

This clone was seen a handful of times. The CDR3 here is CASSPPLAEDTDTQYF. CDR3 coding DNA: TGCGCCAGCAGCCCTCCCCTAGCGGAGGACACAGATACGCAGTATTTT. This sequence joins TRBV5-1 and TRBJ2-3; TRBD2 agrees at 7 bases. Unmatched junction bases numbered 10, after V lost 4 bases and J lost 2 bases. The CDR3 sequence is 16 residues long. Looked up from germline, CDR1 is SGHRS and CDR2 is YFSETQ.

The chain combines TRBV2 with TRBJ2-3; 7 bases are a match to TRBD1. V gave up 4 bases and J gave up 0 bases; unmatched junction bases: 4. From germline, CDR1 is SNHLY and CDR2 FYNNEI. The CDR3 covers 15 residues. DNA for the CDR3: TGTGCCAGCAGTGGACAGGGTACTAGCACAGATACGCAGTATTTT. Its protein is CASSGQGTSTDTQYF. The full variable domain, its missing parts supplied by reference TRBV2 and TRBJ2-3, is EPEVTQTPSHQVTQMGQEVILRCVPISNHLYFYWYRQILGQKVEFLVSFYNNEISEKSEIFDDQFSVERPDGSNFTLKIRSTKLEDSAMYFCASSGQGTSTDTQYFGPGTRLTVL.

This rearrangement joins TRBV5-4 to TRBJ1-4; 7 nucleotides match TRBD1. Germline CDR1 reads SGHNT; CDR2 reads YYREEE (reference sequence). The CDR3 is 14 amino acids. V lost 6 bases to trimming and J lost 3 bases; unmatched junction nucleotides: 5. CDR3 loop: CASTRQGANEKLFF. The CDR3 DNA sequence: TGTGCCAGCACCCGACAGGGTGCTAATGAAAAACTGTTTTTT.

The chain joins TRBV24-1 to TRBJ2-1, with 8 bases that match TRBD2. The germline gives CDR1 KGHDR, CDR2 SFDVKD. This CDR3 is built from 16 residues. The trim removed 4 bases at V and 3 bases at J, leaving 7 bases unmatched. CDR3 in DNA: TGTGCCACCAGTGACCCCAGCGGGAGTAGCTACAATGAGCAGTTCTTC. Translated: CATSDPSGSSYNEQFF.

The rearrangement uses TRBV9 and TRBJ2-7; the match to TRBD1 covers 7 bases. There are 16 residues in the CDR3. The V gene's germline CDR1 is SGDLS and CDR2 YYNGEE. Trimming cost V 3 bases and J 3 bases; bases outside gene matches: 12. The CDR3 reads CASSGGGQRPLYEQYF. The CDR3 DNA is TGTGCCAGCAGCGGAGGGGGACAGCGCCCGCTCTACGAGCAGTACTTC.

The CDR3: CASSSRGQGYTEAFF. The CDR3 nucleotides are TGTGCCAGCAGCTCCCGGGGACAGGGCTACACTGAAGCTTTCTTT. The rearrangement joins TRBV5-6 to TRBJ1-1, with TRBD1 identical over 9 bases. This CDR3 contains 15 residues. Per germline, CDR1 SGHDT and CDR2 YYEEEE. With 3 bases clipped from V and 3 bases from J, the junction kept 6 bases outside the gene matches.

This chain joins TRBV28 and TRBJ1-2; D is perhaps TRBD1 (6 bases). CDR3 length: 15 residues. The germline gives CDR1 MDHEN, CDR2 SYDVKM. V was trimmed by 8 bases and J by 7 bases, leaving 23 bases between them. The CDR3 sequence: CASGDPPDSSRGYTF. Here the CDR3 DNA reads TGTGCCAGCGGAGACCCCCCGGACAGTTCTCGTGGCTACACCTTC.

The rearrangement joins TRBV25-1 to TRBJ2-3; no definite D call. Germline values: CDR1 MGHDK, CDR2 SYGVNS. Between the trimmed V and J ends, which lost 1 base and 6 bases, there was a span of 8 bases. The CDR3 loop spans 13 amino acids. In nucleotides, the CDR3 is TGTGCCAGCAGTGAATTGATCGGGGATACGCAGTATTTT. Translating gives CASSELIGDTQYF.

This clone appeared a single time. The chain couples TRBV5-1 to TRBJ1-6, with TRBD1 as a possible D gene (6 bases). CDR1 and CDR2 from the germline V gene are SGHRS and YFSETQ. Trimming cost V 4 bases and J 8 bases, with 16 bases left between them. This CDR3 region has 15 residues. This chain's CDR3 is CASSVTGPGDSPLHF. DNA for the CDR3: TGCGCCAGCAGCGTTACAGGGCCTGGTGATTCACCCCTCCACTTT.

The chain couples TRBV6-6 to TRBJ2-5, with 12 bases identical to TRBD2. The CDR3 is made up of 17 amino acids. Per germline, CDR1 MNHNY and CDR2 SVGAGI (reference sequence). The J segment lost 4 bases and the V segment lost 5 bases, leaving 11 bases of the junction unmatched. In nucleotides, the CDR3 is TGTGCCAGCAGTCTTGCTAGCGGGGGGGATTTAGGAGAGACCCAGTACTTC. Translation: CASSLASGGDLGETQYF.